This paragraph covers one T cell receptor beta chain sequence. Its antigen specificity is not known. The input lacks base qualities; no much larger clone sits a single base away. V loses 6 bases at its end and J loses 6 bases; junction bases beyond the gene matches: 14. Reading from cysteine to phenylalanine, the CDR3 counts 16 amino acids. The entry retains the CDR3 DNA only, 48 bases that are in frame from base 1. Library creation used PCR. Instrument used: Illumina HiSeq 2500. Unique molecular identifiers were incorporated into TCR beta cDNA libraries to reduce PCR and sequencing biases. Roughly 0.5 million cDNA molecules were obtained per 1 to 10 million input T cells, so each molecule approximated one T cell. Patient libraries were prepared and sequenced with the same protocol used for the earlier healthy control dataset. Samples belonging to the same batch were prepared together, multiplexed and sequenced on a shared HiSeq lane. For the original study's pipeline: Raw barcoded reads were processed with MIGEC, discarding single-read molecular identifier groups before consensus assembly and CDR3 extraction. VDJtools was used for post-analysis of the clonotype tables, with diversity normalized by down-sampling every dataset to the smallest sample size. Repertoire overlap clustering matched CDR3 amino acid but not nucleotide sequences to correct batch-related cross-sample contamination. Using fastp at Q25 and MiXCR, TCRdb reprocessed the public reads and kept productive beta chains. For every CDR3 protein sequence, its rows merge into one entry that carries the most common genes and DNA. TCRdb, rather than the study authors, made the V and J calls. In this sample the table shows about 810,000 distinct CDR3 sequences, under 70% of which occur a single time. Over 4% of the sample goes to the ten largest clones.

To demonstrate the VDJtools post-analysis software, the study profiled TCR beta repertoires from the peripheral blood of about a dozen young patients with multiple sclerosis. Multiple sclerosis patients were children and adolescents aged roughly 6 to 16 years. This entry comes from a study of post-analysis software for immune sequencing data (dated by TCRdb to between 2015 and 2017). Study-wide context: The recorded disease courses included relapsing-remitting, secondary progressive and progressive-relapsing multiple sclerosis, and some patients had no subtype annotation. The patient repertoires were compared against 11 previously published healthy control repertoires obtained from donors aged roughly 6 to 25 years. A subset of samples was prepared in parallel using single-end sample barcoding, then pooled and co-amplified after Illumina adapter ligation.

Broader findings and caveats from the paper: Multiple sclerosis patients had significantly lower normalized Chao1 diversity than controls, a result that suggests substantial peripheral T-cell clonal expansion. Significantly higher frequencies in patients than in controls were found for roughly 5 TRBV segments, including TRBV5-6, TRBV5-1 and TRBV20-1. Direct clustering with F measure showed strong co-clustering of samples prepared in the same batch, prompting a batch-effect correction. The control group was slightly older than the multiple sclerosis patient group.

Sequencing was performed on blood. The sequence derives from a girl aged 5 to 17 with multiple sclerosis. The chain is assembled from TRBV12-3 or TRBV12-4 and TRBJ1-2; TRBD1 aligns with 9 central bases. The sequenced DNA is TGTGCCAGCAGCTATGAGGGAAGGGGACAGGGACATGGCTACACCTTC. Its coded protein is CASSYEGRGQGHGYTF.